A selection of T cell receptor beta chains follows, all from one sample in a study of PD-L1 blockade in urothelial cancer. Measured with immunoSEQ multiplex PCR; TCRdb has only the in-frame clones, and not every one. This sample has roughly 67,000 clones, with approximately 86% found just once. The material was PBMCs, obtained around atezolizumab (anti-PD-L1) treatment. Source of these receptors: a man in his sixties with urothelial cancer. Each CDR3 is given with its conserved first and last residue. Each record gives: V gene, CDR3 protein.

>TRBV4-1
CASSRTIGQGASDTQYF
>TRBV27
CASSWSQGSYGYTF
>TRBV19
CASKTGVVGYTF
>TRBV30
CAWSMRQKNEKLFF
>TRBV30
CAWKFSGGYTF
>TRBV6-5
CASATGGSGANVLTF
>TRBV11-2
CASSPGRGGEKLFF
>TRBV11-1
CASSSRDRGRWEQYF
>TRBV6-6
CASSYGRLVIAETQYF
>TRBV9
CASRDDTGNEQFF
>TRBV5-5
CASRRTGGSYNEQFF
>TRBV5-4
CASSLDPGQNQPQHF
>TRBV7-9
CASGTQGATTEAFF
>TRBV23-1
CASSQSSRGYGNTIYF
>TRBV5-1
CASSLFSVRGTQETQYF
>TRBV6-6
CASRGALAGRDEQYF
>TRBV7-8
CASSLDGNQPQHF
>TRBV6-1
CASSVLAGAQETQYF
>TRBV5-5
CASSTRDRMVETQYF
>TRBV5-6
CASSRSQGAVGNTIYF
>TRBV7-2
CASSLRRNEQFF
>TRBV7-7
CASSLGQGTQETQYF
>TRBV7-2
CASSLGGRADNSPLHF
>TRBV14
CASSQELRSSYNEQFF
>TRBV5-4
CASSLDPTRNYEQYF
>TRBV30
CAWSETGIHGYTF
>TRBV11-2
CASSLGGEAFF
>TRBV10-3
CASGGSGGARETQYF
>TRBV5-1
CASSGGDAAAYEQYF
>TRBV7-9
CASSWTEGRNEQYF
>TRBV9
CASSVGGSSNQPQHF
>TRBV27
CASRRLSGGAFHEQYF
>TRBV19
CASSTRGSVLTF
>TRBV30
CAWSVSTYEQYF
>TRBV6-6
CASSQLAGAYNEQFF
>TRBV11-2
CASSLVGTGVGELFF